Below, 31 T cell receptor beta chains from the same sample are listed, as sequenced in a study of T cell repertoires in cytomegalovirus infection. From the reads, TCRdb called clonotypes with MiXCR, one entry per CDR3 protein. The sample has some 400,000 distinct CDR3 sequences, about a third seen once; the top ten hold approximately 15%. The material sequenced was PBMCs. These receptors were taken from a human donor in good health (CMV status not recorded). Some clones in this sample may be carry-over from other donors' samples.

This clonotype showed up many times. The chain links TRBV7-2 to TRBJ2-5; possible D gene TRBD2, 6 bases. The V gene's germline CDR1 is SGHTA and CDR2 FQGNSA. Trimming removed 1 base from V and 4 bases from J, with 13 bases in between. The CDR3 contains 15 residues. The CDR3 sequence: CASSLELAERETQYF. In DNA form, the CDR3 reads TGTGCCAGCAGCTTAGAACTAGCTGAGAGAGAGACCCAGTACTTC.

This clonotype was detected many times. The V gene is TRBV6-5, the J gene TRBJ2-7, with a possible D match to TRBD2 (5 bases). CDR3 length: 20 residues. Between the trimmed V and J ends, which lost 6 bases and 0 bases, there was a span of 30 bases. Germline CDR1 is MNHEY and CDR2 is SVGAGI. The CDR3 sequence is CASRTKLETETTSTSYEQYF. The CDR3 DNA reads TGTGCCAGCAGAACAAAACTAGAAACAGAGACAACTTCAACCTCCTACGAGCAGTACTTC.

Only a few counts were recorded for this clonotype. The rearrangement links TRBV28 to TRBJ2-2; 7 bases fit TRBD1. Unmatched junction bases numbered 8, after V lost 7 bases and J lost 0 bases. Germline assignment: CDR1 MDHEN and CDR2 SYDVKM. The CDR3 is made up of 16 amino acids. The CDR3 DNA reads TGTGCCAGCAATCCCACAACAGGGGCGAACACCGGGGAGCTGTTTTTT. It encodes CASNPTTGANTGELFF.

Many counts were recorded for this clonotype. The V and J genes are TRBV15 and TRBJ2-5; 12 bases fit TRBD2. Germline V gene data show CDR1 as LNHNV and CDR2 as YYDKDF (reference sequence). This CDR3 comprises 16 residues. V lost 5 bases to trimming and J lost 3 bases; unmatched junction nucleotides: 7. This chain's CDR3 is CATSPRLAGAKETQYF. DNA for the CDR3: TGTGCCACCAGCCCCCGACTAGCGGGAGCCAAAGAGACCCAGTACTTC.

This clonotype was counted between two and nine times. The chain uses TRBV7-8 and TRBJ2-7, with a possible D match to TRBD2 (6 bases). Germline CDR1 and CDR2: SGHVS and FQNEAQ. The CDR3 spans 14 residues. Trimming shortened V by 1 base and J by 9 bases, and 16 bases separated the two germline ends. Here the CDR3 reads CASSLGLASSRQYF. The CDR3 DNA reads TGTGCCAGCAGCTTAGGCCTAGCGAGCTCTCGGCAGTACTTC.

This clonotype was seen ten or more times. The chain couples TRBV7-2 to TRBJ2-2; 8 bases are a match to TRBD1. Losses at the gene ends were 1 base for V and 1 base for J; bases not matched to a gene: 2. CDR3 length: 16 residues. Germline V CDR1 and CDR2: SGHTA, FQGNSA. CDR3 DNA: TGTGCCAGCAGCTTAGTCGGGACAGGGAACACCGGGGAGCTGTTTTTT. This codes for CASSLVGTGNTGELFF.

Comments on this clonotype: A read error is possible here, since a much larger clone lies one base away. This rearrangement joins TRBV10-3 to TRBJ1-1, with D perhaps TRBD1 (6 bases). Germline V lookup: CDR1 ENHRY, CDR2 SYGVKD. The CDR3 totals 13 residues. DNA for the CDR3: TGTGCCATCAGGCGAACAGGGAACACTGAAGATTTCTTT. The encoded protein is CAIRRTGNTEDFF.

The chain couples TRBV6-8 to TRBJ1-1, with a weak D call TRBD1 (5 bases). Germline V lookup: CDR1 MNHGY, CDR2 SAAAGT. This CDR3 is 14 amino acids long. Deletions cut 6 bases from V and 3 bases from J, with 14 bases between. In nucleotides, the CDR3 is TGTGCCAGCAGGGACTGGGGAGGGGACACTGAAGCTTTCTTT. Protein: CASRDWGGDTEAFF.

There are a few counts of this clonotype. CDR3 amino acids: CASSNRQGRETQYF. The CDR3 bases are TGTGCCAGCAGCAATCGACAGGGACGGGAGACCCAGTACTTC. The chain uses TRBV7-8 and TRBJ2-5, with 7 bases fitting TRBD1. V dropped 5 bases and J dropped 5; count of bases not matched to a gene: 8. The CDR3 sequence is 14 residues long. In germline, CDR1 is SGHVS, CDR2 FQNEAQ.

The V and J genes are TRBV12-3 or TRBV12-4 and TRBJ2-7, with 10 positions matching TRBD2. The CDR3 consists of 15 residues. Unmatched junction bases numbered 6, after V lost 3 bases and J lost 4 bases. Here the CDR3 DNA reads TGTGCCAGCAGTTTCTCAGCGGGGGGGCCGTACGAGCAGTACTTC. It is translated as CASSFSAGGPYEQYF.

In the case of this clonotype: This could be a read error, since a much larger clone is one nucleotide away. This sequence joins TRBV6-1 and TRBJ1-1; 7 nucleotides align to TRBD1. The CDR3 contains 16 residues. Germline V lookup: CDR1 MNHNS, CDR2 SASEGT. This CDR3 reads CASKLGTATMNTDAFF. The CDR3 DNA follows: TGTGCCAGCAAGCTAGGGACAGCTACCATGAACACTGACGCTTTCTTT.

This clonotype was detected a few times. This chain's CDR3 is CASSLRTGGGEKLFF. The CDR3 bases are TGCGCCAGCAGCCTGAGGACGGGTGGGGGTGAAAAACTGTTTTTT. The chain joins TRBV5-1 to TRBJ1-4, with D possibly being TRBD1 (5 bases). Germline V gene sequence: CDR1 SGHRS, CDR2 YFSETQ. V lost 4 bases to trimming and J lost 7 bases, with 17 bases between them. The CDR3 extends over 15 amino acids.

The gene calls are TRBV7-9 and TRBJ2-1; D remains unclear. V dropped 5 bases and J dropped 8 bases, with 10 bases sitting between them. The CDR3 runs 12 residues. CDR1 SEHNR and CDR2 FQNEAQ come from the germline V gene (reference sequence). CDR3 DNA: TGTGCCAGCAGCCCGGTTGGATATGAGCAGTTCTTC. Translating it yields CASSPVGYEQFF. Variable domain in full (rest from reference TRBV7-9 and TRBJ2-1): DTGVSQNPRHKITKRGQNVTFRCDPISEHNRLYWYRQTLGQGPEFLTYFQNEAQLEKSRLLSDRFSAERPKGSFSTLEIQRTEQGDSAMYLCASSPVGYEQFFGPGTRLTVL.

This clonotype was observed at least ten times. The chain uses TRBV7-2 and TRBJ2-7; possibly TRBD1 or TRBD2 for D (5 bases each). CDR1 is SGHTA and CDR2 is FQGNSA in the germline V gene. The CDR3 sequence is 15 residues long. The V end was cut by 0 bases, the J end by 2 bases, with 11 bases between. The CDR3 is CASSLAQGEPYEQYF. CDR3 coding DNA: TGTGCCAGCAGCTTAGCGCAGGGAGAACCCTACGAGCAGTACTTC.

This clonotype was counted at least ten times. The rearrangement joins TRBV7-2 to TRBJ1-2; no reliable D call. This CDR3 contains 14 residues. Trimming removed 2 bases from V and 6 bases from J, with 13 bases in between. CDR1 is SGHTA and CDR2 is FQGNSA in the germline V gene. This CDR3 is CASSLRPTSNGYTF. The DNA for the CDR3 is TGTGCCAGCAGCTTAAGGCCGACCTCTAATGGCTACACCTTC.

This sequence joins TRBV4-1 and TRBJ1-1; no clear D gene. The CDR3 has 14 residues. Per germline, CDR1 MGHRA and CDR2 YSYEKL. Trimming removed 0 bases from V and 10 bases from J, with 15 bases in between. Here the CDR3 reads CASSQDRWQAVAFF. CDR3 DNA: TGCGCCAGCAGCCAAGATCGGTGGCAGGCAGTAGCTTTCTTT.

The chain combines TRBV20-1 with TRBJ1-6, with D possibly being TRBD1 (5 bases). V gave up 3 bases and J gave up 0 bases, with 9 bases separating them. The CDR3 is made up of 15 amino acids. Germline-derived CDR1 and CDR2 are DFQATT and SNEGSKA (reference sequence). CDR3 sequence: CSARAGSSYNSPLHF. The CDR3 bases are TGCAGTGCTAGGGCAGGGAGCTCCTATAATTCACCCCTCCACTTT.

The chain is built from TRBV20-1 and TRBJ2-7; TRBD2 matches at 8 bases. There are 16 residues in the CDR3. CDR1 and CDR2 (germline): DFQATT, SNEGSKA (reference sequence). With 0 bases clipped from V and 3 bases from J, the junction kept 10 bases outside the gene matches. In DNA, the CDR3 is TGCAGTGCTAGAGATCCCGGGGGGGCGATCCACTACGAGCAGTACTTC. Translated, it gives CSARDPGGAIHYEQYF.

The V and J genes are TRBV6-1 and TRBJ1-5; a possible D gene is TRBD1 (6 bases). Germline loops: CDR1 MNHNS, CDR2 SASEGT. CDR3 length: 15 residues. V was clipped by 9 bases and J by 0 bases, with 15 bases between them. The CDR3 protein is CASREGTSSNQPQHF. In DNA, the CDR3 is TGTGCCAGTAGGGAAGGGACAAGTAGCAATCAGCCCCAGCATTTT.

In this sample, this clonotype turned up a few times. The chain employs TRBV20-1 and TRBJ2-7, with 10 bases matching TRBD1. The CDR3 runs 15 residues. The germline gives CDR1 DFQATT, CDR2 SNEGSKA (reference sequence). Trimming cost V 3 bases and J 5 bases; bases outside gene matches: 10. The CDR3 nucleotides are TGCAGTGCTAGGGCCGGGACAGGGGCGTCCCACGAGCAGTACTTC. Translation: CSARAGTGASHEQYF.

In its sample, this clonotype was seen a few times. The rearrangement joins TRBV20-1 to TRBJ1-3; no definite D call. Trimming stripped 3 bases from V and 8 bases from J, with 11 bases between. This CDR3 comprises 12 residues. Per the germline V gene, CDR1 is DFQATT and CDR2 is SNEGSKA (reference sequence). The CDR3 protein is CSARVQADTIYF. The DNA of the CDR3 is TGCAGTGCTAGGGTCCAGGCGGACACCATATATTTT.

The chain joins TRBV2 to TRBJ2-1, with 9 bases lining up with TRBD2. The trim removed 4 bases at V and 4 bases at J, leaving 17 bases unmatched. The CDR3 contains 19 residues. Germline assignment: CDR1 SNHLY and CDR2 FYNNEI. The CDR3 region is CASSVERGALPKTYNEQFF. CDR3 DNA sequence: TGTGCCAGCAGTGTGGAGCGGGGGGCCCTACCTAAGACTTACAATGAGCAGTTCTTC. The full variable domain, in which reference TRBV2 and TRBJ2-1 provide the parts outside the CDR3, is EPEVTQTPSHQVTQMGQEVILRCVPISNHLYFYWYRQILGQKVEFLVSFYNNEISEKSEIFDDQFSVERPDGSNFTLKIRSTKLEDSAMYFCASSVERGALPKTYNEQFFGPGTRLTVL.

The gene calls are TRBV15 and TRBJ2-3; a possible D gene is TRBD2 (7 bases). V lost 8 bases and J lost 2, with 17 bases in between. This CDR3 has 15 residues. Germline loops: CDR1 LNHNV, CDR2 YYDKDF (reference sequence). CDR3 nucleotide sequence: TGTGCCACCCGCTGGGCGGGGGCCCCCACAGATACGCAGTATTTT. It codes for CATRWAGAPTDTQYF.

The V gene is TRBV12-3 or TRBV12-4, the J gene TRBJ1-2; 9 bases fit TRBD1. This CDR3 comprises 17 residues. V was clipped by 6 bases and J by 0 bases; unmatched bases: 11. CDR3 sequence (DNA): TGTGCCAGCAGCCTCCGGGACAGGGTGCTTACTAACTATGGCTACACCTTC. Encoded protein: CASSLRDRVLTNYGYTF.

Comment on this clonotype: The conserved phenylalanine or tryptophan normally closing the CDR3 is absent here, so this likely arose from a read error. The gene calls are TRBV7-2 and TRBJ1-2; D is possibly TRBD1 (5 bases). The CDR3 loop spans 16 amino acids. Trimming took off 1 base at V and 0 bases at J, with 12 bases between the two ends. Germline CDR1 SGHTA, CDR2 FQGNSA. The CDR3: CASSLVVRQPNYGYTL. CDR3 in DNA: TGTGCCAGCAGCTTAGTGGTGCGACAGCCTAACTATGGCTACACCTTA.

The table lists this clonotype with a few counts. The chain joins TRBV11-2 to TRBJ1-6; no clear D. Germline V CDR1 and CDR2: SGHAT, FQNNGV. The CDR3 is 13 residues long. The V end lost 7 bases, the J end lost 10 bases, and 14 bases lay between the germline ends. CDR3 coding DNA: TGTGCCAGCAACGGGCGGCCAGGATCACCCCTCCACTTT. This sequence encodes CASNGRPGSPLHF.

This clonotype was seen more than once but under ten times. The J gene is TRBJ2-6, the V gene TRBV7-8; a possible D gene is TRBD1 (6 bases). The V end lost 3 bases, the J end lost 0 bases, and 21 bases lay between the germline ends. Germline V gives CDR1 SGHVS, CDR2 FQNEAQ. This CDR3 has 20 amino acids. CDR3 region: CASSLQYSDRIFSGANVLTF. The CDR3 coding sequence is TGTGCCAGCAGCTTGCAATATTCGGACAGAATTTTCTCTGGGGCCAACGTCCTGACTTTC.

As concerns this clonotype: As the CDR3 is not closed by the conserved phenylalanine or tryptophan, this likely results from a read error. The chain's CDR3 is CASFPSLNTGELFL. For the CDR3, the DNA is TGTGCCAGCTTCCCCAGTCTGAACACCGGGGAGCTGTTTCTT. This rearrangement joins TRBV5-6 to TRBJ2-2, with D uncertain. The germline V gene encodes CDR1 SGHDT and CDR2 YYEEEE. The CDR3 sequence is 14 residues long. V lost 7 bases to trimming and J lost 1 base, with 11 bases between them.

The V and J genes are TRBV12-3 or TRBV12-4 and TRBJ2-1; possibly TRBD2 for D (5 bases). The V end was cut by 5 bases, the J end by 0 bases, with 14 bases between. The CDR3 sequence is 16 residues long. CDR3 sequence (DNA): TGTGCCAGCAGTCCCACGGAGGCGGCCTCCTACAATGAGCAGTTCTTC. It specifies CASSPTEAASYNEQFF.

This clonotype was counted at least ten times. The chain recombines TRBV11-2 with TRBJ2-1; D is unresolved. The CDR3 has 14 residues. Germline V lookup: CDR1 SGHAT, CDR2 FQNNGV. Trimming cost V 7 bases and J 6 bases, with 16 bases left between them. This CDR3 is CASTMESLGNEQFF. Here the CDR3 DNA reads TGTGCCAGCACAATGGAGTCTTTGGGCAATGAGCAGTTCTTC.

This clonotype was detected only a few times. The CDR3 sequence: CASSLEGTGGHTDTQYF. CDR3 DNA sequence: TGTGCCAGCAGCCTAGAAGGGACAGGGGGCCACACAGATACGCAGTATTTT. J is TRBJ2-3 and V is TRBV12-3 or TRBV12-4; TRBD1 agrees at 12 bases. This CDR3 is built from 17 residues. The trim removed 6 bases at V and 2 bases at J, leaving 9 bases unmatched.